This record covers a single T cell receptor beta chain. Sequenced by immunoSEQ multiplex PCR; TCRdb stores in-frame clones only, minus some. This table has millions of clones, about 95% appearing once. This sample was taken from a study of shared clonotypes between healthy human individuals. Terminally differentiated effector memory CD45RA+ cells were excluded from the naive CD8 cells, which were CD45RO-negative and positively selected for CCR7. Trimming took off 4 bases at V and 2 bases at J, with 12 bases between the two ends. Germline V gives CDR1 MNHNS, CDR2 SASEGT. The CDR3 has 14 amino acids. The specimen sequenced was naive CD8+ T cells sorted from blood. The source is a man younger than 35 in good health. J is TRBJ2-7 and V is TRBV6-1; no definite D call. The CDR3 DNA is TGTGCCAGCAGTGGAAATAACAGACCCTACGAGCAGTACTTC. Protein: CASSGNNRPYEQYF.